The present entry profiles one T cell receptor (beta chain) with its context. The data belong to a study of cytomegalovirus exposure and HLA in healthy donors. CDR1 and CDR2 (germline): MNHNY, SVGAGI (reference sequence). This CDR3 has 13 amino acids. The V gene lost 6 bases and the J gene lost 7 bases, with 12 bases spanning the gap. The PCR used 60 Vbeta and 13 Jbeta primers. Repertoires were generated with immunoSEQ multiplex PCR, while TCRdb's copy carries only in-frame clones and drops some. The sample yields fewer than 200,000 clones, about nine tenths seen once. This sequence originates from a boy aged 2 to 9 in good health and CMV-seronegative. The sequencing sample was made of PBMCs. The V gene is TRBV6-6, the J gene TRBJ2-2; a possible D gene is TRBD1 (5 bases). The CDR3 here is CASRNKGNGELFF. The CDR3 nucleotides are TGTGCCAGCAGGAACAAGGGGAACGGGGAGCTGTTTTTT.